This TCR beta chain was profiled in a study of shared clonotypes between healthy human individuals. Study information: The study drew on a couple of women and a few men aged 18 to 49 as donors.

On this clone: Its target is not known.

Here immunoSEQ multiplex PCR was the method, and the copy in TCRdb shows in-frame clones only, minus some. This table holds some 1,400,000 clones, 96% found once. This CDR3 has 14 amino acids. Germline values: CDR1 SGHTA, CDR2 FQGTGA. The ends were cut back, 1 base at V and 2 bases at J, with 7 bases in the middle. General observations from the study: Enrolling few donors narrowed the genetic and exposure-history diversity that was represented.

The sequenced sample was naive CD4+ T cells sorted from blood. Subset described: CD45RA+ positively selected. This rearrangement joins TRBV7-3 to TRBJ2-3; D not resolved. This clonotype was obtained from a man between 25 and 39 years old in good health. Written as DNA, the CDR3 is TGTGCCAGCAGCTTAATTGGGTCCACAGATACGCAGTATTTT. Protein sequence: CASSLIGSTDTQYF.